Below are 3 T cell receptor beta chains sequenced from a single sample in a study of cytotoxic CD8 clonotypes in ibrutinib-treated CLL. Using immunoSEQ multiplex PCR, the repertoire was profiled, and TCRdb retains in-frame clones only, with some absent. Of under 75,000 clones in the sample, roughly 70% are singletons; the top ten hold around 45%. The input for sequencing was PBMCs, taken after 12 months of ibrutinib treatment. These receptors were taken from a human donor with chronic lymphocytic leukemia.

This chain uses TRBV7-7 with TRBJ2-7; the match to TRBD2 covers 11 bases. Trimming cost V 5 bases and J 4 bases; bases outside gene matches: 4. The CDR3 length is 14 residues. The germline CDR1 and CDR2 sequences are SSHAT and FNYEAQ (reference sequence). Written as DNA, the CDR3 is TGTGCCAGCAGCCCGGGACTAGCGGTGTACGAGCAGTACTTC. Translated, it gives CASSPGLAVYEQYF.

The chain links TRBV6-6 to TRBJ2-7; tentative D call: TRBD1 (6 bases). V was pared by 2 bases and J by 6 bases, with 14 bases between. The CDR3 contains 14 residues. CDR1 is MNHNY and CDR2 is SVGAGI in the germline V gene (reference sequence). The CDR3 here is CASSYGQGLGEQYF. The CDR3 DNA sequence: TGTGCCAGCAGTTACGGGCAGGGGCTTGGCGAGCAGTACTTC.

This rearrangement joins TRBV2 to TRBJ2-7; TRBD1 is a possible D gene (6 bases). The V gene's germline CDR1 is SNHLY and CDR2 FYNNEI. The ends were cut back, 6 bases at V and 1 base at J, with 10 bases in the middle. The CDR3 is made up of 13 amino acids. This chain's CDR3 is CASSRTESYEQYF. The CDR3 DNA is TGTGCCAGCAGCCGGACAGAGTCCTACGAGCAGTACTTC.